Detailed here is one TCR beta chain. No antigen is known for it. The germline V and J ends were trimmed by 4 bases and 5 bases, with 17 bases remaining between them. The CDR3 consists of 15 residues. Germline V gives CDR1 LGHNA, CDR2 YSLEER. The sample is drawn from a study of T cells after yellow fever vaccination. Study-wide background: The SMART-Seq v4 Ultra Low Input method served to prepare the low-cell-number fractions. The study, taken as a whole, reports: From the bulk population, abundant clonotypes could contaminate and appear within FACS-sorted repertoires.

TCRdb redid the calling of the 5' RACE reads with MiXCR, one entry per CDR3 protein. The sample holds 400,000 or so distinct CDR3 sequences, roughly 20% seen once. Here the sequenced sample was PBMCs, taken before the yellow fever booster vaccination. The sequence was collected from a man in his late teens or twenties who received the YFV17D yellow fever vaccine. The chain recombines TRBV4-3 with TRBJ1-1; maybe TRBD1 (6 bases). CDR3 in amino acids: CASSRTQGIGTEAFF. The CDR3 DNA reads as TGCGCCAGCAGCCGAACCCAGGGGATCGGGACTGAAGCTTTCTTT.